One and the same sample provided the 19 T cell receptor beta chains below, sequenced in a study of OX40 agonist ivuxolimab in advanced cancers. The library came from the immunoSEQ multiplex PCR assay. The clones in this table, taken by TCRdb from immuneACCESS, are in-frame only. Not every clone is retained; where verified, under half of the shortfall comes from an unresolved V gene, and the cause of the rest is unknown. For this sample the table gives over 100,000 clones, of which about 92% were detected only once. Approximately 0.99% of the sample is in the top ten clones. This sample comprised CD4+ or CD8+ T cells sorted from blood, obtained in a trial of the OX40 agonist ivuxolimab. The source is an adult with an advanced solid tumor such as melanoma, head and neck, liver or kidney cancer.

A few counts support this clone. The gene calls are TRBV9 and TRBJ1-1, with D perhaps TRBD1 (6 bases). There are 15 residues in the CDR3. Trimming cost V 6 bases and J 6 bases, with 21 bases left between them. CDR1 and CDR2 (germline): SGDLS, YYNGEE. The CDR3 bases are TGTGCCAGCACTACCTCTCCAGGGGTACAGTCTGAAGCTTTCTTT. This translates into CASTTSPGVQSEAFF.

The chain carries TRBV30 and TRBJ2-5, with 8 bases lining up with TRBD1. The germline V gene encodes CDR1 GTSNPN and CDR2 SVGIG (reference sequence). J gave up 1 base and V 2 bases, and 3 bases lay outside the gene matches. This CDR3 is built from 14 residues. In DNA form, the CDR3 reads TGTGCCTGGAGTTACACAGGGGGCCAAGAGACCCAGTACTTC. It is translated as CAWSYTGGQETQYF.

The rearrangement uses TRBV19 and TRBJ2-2; D might be TRBD1 (6 bases). This CDR3 has 14 residues. Germline CDR1 reads LNHDA; CDR2 reads SQIVND (reference sequence). V lost 3 bases and J lost 5, with 10 bases in between. CDR3 region: CASSIWGQTGELFF. CDR3 DNA: TGTGCCAGTAGTATCTGGGGGCAAACCGGGGAGCTGTTTTTT. The full variable domain, completed using reference TRBV19 and TRBJ2-2, is DGGITQSPKYLFRKEGQNVTLSCEQNLNHDAMYWYRQDPGQGLRLIYYSQIVNDFQKGDIAEGYSVSREKKESFPLTVTSAQKNPTAFYLCASSIWGQTGELFFGEGSRLTVL.

The V gene is TRBV5-4, the J gene TRBJ2-2; D call uncertain. The germline V gene encodes CDR1 SGHNT and CDR2 YYREEE (reference sequence). The CDR3 totals 14 residues. The V end was cut by 1 base, the J end by 1 base, with 5 bases between. The CDR3 protein is CASSLSQNTGELFF. The CDR3 DNA sequence: TGTGCCAGCAGCTTGTCCCAGAACACCGGGGAGCTGTTTTTT.

The chain has TRBV11-2 and TRBJ2-7; D is perhaps TRBD1 (5 bases). The CDR3 sequence is 15 residues long. V lost 5 bases, J lost 2 bases, and 16 bases lay in between. From germline, CDR1 is SGHAT and CDR2 FQNNGV. CDR3 sequence (DNA): TGTGCCAGCAGCCTACATACAGGAACGACCTACGAGCAGTACTTC. The encoded protein is CASSLHTGTTYEQYF.

The rearrangement uses TRBV27 and TRBJ2-2, with 12 bases matching TRBD2. This CDR3 has 18 amino acids. Germline V CDR1 and CDR2: MNHEY, SMNVEV (reference sequence). Trimming took 4 bases from V and 4 from J; bases not matched to a gene: 10. Written as DNA, the CDR3 is TGTGCCAGCAGTTCCCGGCTAGCGGGGGGGCGGGGCACCGGGGAGCTGTTTTTT. This encodes CASSSRLAGGRGTGELFF.

In its sample, this clone was seen a few times. V usage is TRBV9 and J usage is TRBJ1-1; perhaps TRBD1 as D (5 bases). This CDR3 has 13 amino acids. Trimming left V 2 bases short and J 3 bases short, with 8 bases between. Germline V gene sequence: CDR1 SGDLS, CDR2 YYNGEE. The CDR3 sequence: CASSVGPDTEAFF. The CDR3 coding sequence is TGTGCCAGCAGCGTGGGGCCGGACACTGAAGCTTTCTTT.

This clone showed up just once. The J gene is TRBJ1-6, the V gene TRBV18, with TRBD1 identical over 10 bases. V shed 2 bases and J 6 bases; nucleotides not matched to a gene: 4. CDR3 length: 16 amino acids. The germline CDR1 and CDR2 sequences are KGHSH and LQKENI. The CDR3 region has the DNA TGTGCCAGCTCACCAATGGGGGACAGGGGTAATTCACCCCTCCACTTT. Its protein product is CASSPMGDRGNSPLHF.

This clone was recorded once. The chain joins TRBV4-1 to TRBJ1-2; weak D call: TRBD1 (5 bases). The CDR3 runs to 16 residues. Germline CDR1 MGHRA, CDR2 YSYEKL. The V end was cut by 0 bases, the J end by 8 bases, with 19 bases between. CDR3 coding DNA: TGCGCCAGCAGCCAAGAAGGGCCCGGGCGAGCAGGGGGCTACACCTTC. Amino acid sequence: CASSQEGPGRAGGYTF.

This chain's CDR3 is CARSRTSGRAWRAKNIQYF. DNA of the CDR3: TGTGCCAGAAGCAGGACTAGCGGGAGGGCCTGGAGAGCCAAAAACATTCAGTACTTC. J is TRBJ2-4 and V is TRBV5-3, with 15 bases that match TRBD2. TRBV5-3 has ORF status, its function being uncertain. V lost 4 bases and J lost 0; bases outside the gene matches: 8. CDR3 length: 19 residues.

The rearrangement links TRBV9 to TRBJ2-3; no clear D. This CDR3 has 15 residues. V lost 0 bases and J 2 bases, leaving 10 bases between the germline ends. The germline gives CDR1 SGDLS, CDR2 YYNGEE. The CDR3 DNA sequence: TGTGCCAGCAGCGTAGAGGTTAGCCACACAGATACGCAGTATTTT. Residues: CASSVEVSHTDTQYF.

This clone was recorded a few times. J is TRBJ2-2 and V is TRBV19, with D possibly TRBD2 on 6 matching bases. The V and J ends lost 6 bases and 2 bases respectively, with 10 bases between them. This CDR3 contains 14 residues. Germline lookup yields CDR1 LNHDA and CDR2 SQIVND (reference sequence). The CDR3 coding sequence is TGTGCCAGTAGCCGACTAGGCAACACCGGGGAGCTGTTTTTT. It codes for CASSRLGNTGELFF.

CDR3 bases: TGTGCCGATACTAATGGGGAGACCCAGTACTTC. Its protein product is CADTNGETQYF. J is TRBJ2-5 and V is TRBV27; D uncertain. The germline CDR1 and CDR2 sequences are MNHEY and SMNVEV (reference sequence). V shed 11 bases and J shed 5 bases, with 12 bases lying between them. The CDR3 extends over 11 amino acids.

The rearrangement joins TRBV5-1 to TRBJ1-1; 11 nucleotides line up with TRBD1. V was pared by 4 bases and J by 4 bases, with 3 bases of the junction left unmatched. In germline, CDR1 is SGHRS, CDR2 YFSETQ. This CDR3 spans 14 amino acids. The CDR3 reads CASSGGTGGTEAFF. Written as DNA, the CDR3 is TGCGCCAGCAGCGGCGGGACAGGGGGCACTGAAGCTTTCTTT.

The V call is TRBV18, the J call TRBJ2-7; tentatively, D is TRBD1 or TRBD2 (5 bases each). The germline V gene has CDR1 KGHSH and CDR2 LQKENI. The CDR3 runs to 14 residues. V was trimmed by 4 bases and J by 5 bases, leaving 15 bases between them. In DNA form, the CDR3 reads TGTGCCAGCTCACAAACCCTTGGGGACCACGAGCAGTACTTC. Translating it yields CASSQTLGDHEQYF.

The count of this clone is one. This chain connects TRBV5-6 to TRBJ1-1; 8 bases align to TRBD1. The CDR3 loop spans 16 amino acids. The ends lost 2 bases at V and 7 bases at J; junction bases unmatched: 13. Looked up from germline, CDR1 is SGHDT and CDR2 is YYEEEE. As DNA, the CDR3 is TGTGCCAGCAGCTTTTGGTCAGGGGGCTTATACGGTGAAGCTTTCTTT. The encoded protein is CASSFWSGGLYGEAFF.

The gene calls are TRBV29-1 and TRBJ1-1, with TRBD1 matching over 8 bases. Germline CDR1 SQVTM, CDR2 ANQGSEA. V trimming: 6 bases; J trimming: 4 bases; junction bases outside the gene matches: 7. CDR3 size: 13 residues. In DNA, the CDR3 is TGCAGCGTAGGAAGAACAGGGGGCACTGAAGCTTTCTTT. Translating it yields CSVGRTGGTEAFF.

V usage is TRBV7-2 and J usage is TRBJ2-6, with 7 bases lining up with TRBD2. V dropped 8 bases and J dropped 0; count of bases not matched to a gene: 4. This CDR3 region has 15 residues. In germline, CDR1 is SGHTA, CDR2 FQGNSA. The CDR3 loop is CASRLAPSGANVLTF. The CDR3 region has the DNA TGTGCCAGCCGACTAGCCCCCTCTGGGGCCAACGTCCTGACTTTC. The variable domain in full, with the rest retrieved from reference TRBV7-2 and TRBJ2-6, is GAGVSQSPSNKVTEKGKDVELRCDPISGHTALYWYRQSLGQGLEFLIYFQGNSAPDKSGLPSDRFSAERTGGSVSTLTIQRTQQEDSAVYLCASRLAPSGANVLTFGAGSRLTVL.

This chain uses TRBV5-4 with TRBJ2-4; 7 bases fit TRBD1. Losses at the gene ends were 5 bases for V and 0 bases for J; bases not matched to a gene: 8. In germline, CDR1 is SGHNT, CDR2 YYREEE (reference sequence). The CDR3 totals 16 residues. The CDR3 loop reads CASSPGTEIAKNIQYF. CDR3 bases: TGTGCCAGCAGTCCCGGGACAGAAATAGCCAAAAACATTCAGTACTTC.